This TCR beta chain originates from a study of identical twins. General study points: Cross-sectional statistics underpinned the conclusions; the same donors were not followed.

Addition of a universal primer site occurred through template switching, and cDNA carried unique molecular identifiers. MiXCR, applied by TCRdb to the 5' RACE reads, yields one record per CDR3 protein. The table lists about 340,000 distinct CDR3 sequences, around 12% of them singletons, with just over 7% in the top ten. With regard to this clonotype: No antigen is known for it.

V shed 3 bases and J 6 bases; nucleotides not matched to a gene: 9. Germline-derived CDR1 and CDR2 are DFQATT and SNEGSKA (reference sequence). The CDR3 spans 15 residues. The same sample was also used in a study of yellow fever vaccine responses in identical twins. That source adds: Among the twins, the vaccine T cell response reportedly seemed partly convergent and partly personalized.

The V call is TRBV20-1, the J call TRBJ2-1, with 9 bases lining up with TRBD1. The sequenced sample was CD8+ T cells sorted from blood. The origin of this receptor is a woman under 30 in good health. The DNA of the CDR3 is TGCAGTGCTAGTAAGGGACAGGGCGCCGTCAATGAGCAGTTCTTC. Encoded protein: CSASKGQGAVNEQFF.